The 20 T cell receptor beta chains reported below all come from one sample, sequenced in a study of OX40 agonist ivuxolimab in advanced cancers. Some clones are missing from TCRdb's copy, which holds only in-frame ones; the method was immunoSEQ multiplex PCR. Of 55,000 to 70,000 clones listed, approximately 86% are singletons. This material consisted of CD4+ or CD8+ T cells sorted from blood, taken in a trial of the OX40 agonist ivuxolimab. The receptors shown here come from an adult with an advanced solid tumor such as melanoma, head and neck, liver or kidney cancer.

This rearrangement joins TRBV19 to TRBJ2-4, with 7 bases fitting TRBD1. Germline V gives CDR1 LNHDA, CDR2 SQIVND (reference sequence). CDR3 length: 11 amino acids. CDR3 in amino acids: CARGRGHIQYF. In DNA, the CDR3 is TGTGCAAGGGGGCGCGGGCACATTCAGTACTTC.

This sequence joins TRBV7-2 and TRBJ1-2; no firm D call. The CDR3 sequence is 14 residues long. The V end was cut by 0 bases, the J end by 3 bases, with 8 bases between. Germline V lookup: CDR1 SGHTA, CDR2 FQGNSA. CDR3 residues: CASSLAGRYYGYTF. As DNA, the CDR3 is TGTGCCAGCAGCTTAGCAGGCAGATACTATGGCTACACCTTC.

CDR3 residues: CASSERQGGMTGELFF. The CDR3 coding sequence is TGCGCCAGCAGTGAAAGGCAGGGAGGGATGACCGGGGAGCTGTTTTTT. This chain joins TRBV10-1 and TRBJ2-2; 7 positions agree with TRBD2. CDR1 and CDR2 (germline): WNHNN, SYGVQD (reference sequence). V lost 3 bases, J lost 5 bases, and 9 bases stayed unmatched. The CDR3 is made up of 16 amino acids.

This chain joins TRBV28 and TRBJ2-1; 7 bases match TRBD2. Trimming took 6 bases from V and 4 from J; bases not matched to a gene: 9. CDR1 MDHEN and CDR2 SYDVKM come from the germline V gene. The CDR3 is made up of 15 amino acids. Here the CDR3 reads CASRDRDYLYNEQFF. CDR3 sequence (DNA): TGTGCCAGCAGAGACCGGGACTACTTATACAATGAGCAGTTCTTC.

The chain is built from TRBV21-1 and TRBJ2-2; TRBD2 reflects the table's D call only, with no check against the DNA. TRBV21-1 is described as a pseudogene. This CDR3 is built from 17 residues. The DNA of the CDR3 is TGTGCCAGCAGCTCTATTACGGGACTAACTAACACCGGGGAGCTGTTTTTT. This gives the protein CASSSITGLTNTGELFF.

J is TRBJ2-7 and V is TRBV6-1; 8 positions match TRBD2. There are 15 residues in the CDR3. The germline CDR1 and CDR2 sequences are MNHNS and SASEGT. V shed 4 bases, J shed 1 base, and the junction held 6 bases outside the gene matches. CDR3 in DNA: TGTGCCAGCAGTGTGGGACTAGGGGTTTCCTACGAGCAGTACTTC. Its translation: CASSVGLGVSYEQYF.

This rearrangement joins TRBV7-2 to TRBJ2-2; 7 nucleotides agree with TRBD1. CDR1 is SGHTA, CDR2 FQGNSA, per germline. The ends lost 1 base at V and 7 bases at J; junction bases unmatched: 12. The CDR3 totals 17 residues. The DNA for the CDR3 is TGTGCCAGCAGCTTAGTCGCAGTAGACAGGGCCATCGGGGAGCTGTTTTTT. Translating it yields CASSLVAVDRAIGELFF.

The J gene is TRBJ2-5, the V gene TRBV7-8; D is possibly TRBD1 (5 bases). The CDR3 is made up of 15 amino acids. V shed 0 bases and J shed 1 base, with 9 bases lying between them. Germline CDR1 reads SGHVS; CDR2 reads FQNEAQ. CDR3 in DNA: TGTGCCAGCAGCTTAGCCCTGGGGCCCCAAGAGACCCAGTACTTC. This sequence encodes CASSLALGPQETQYF.

CDR3 protein: CASSQDFRGQETQYF. Here the CDR3 DNA reads TGTGCCAGCAGCCAAGACTTTCGGGGGCAAGAGACCCAGTACTTC. The chain uses TRBV4-2 and TRBJ2-5; D is possibly TRBD2 (6 bases). This CDR3 has 15 amino acids. Trimming stripped 0 bases from V and 2 bases from J, with 10 bases between. CDR1 LGHNA and CDR2 YNFKEQ come from the germline V gene.

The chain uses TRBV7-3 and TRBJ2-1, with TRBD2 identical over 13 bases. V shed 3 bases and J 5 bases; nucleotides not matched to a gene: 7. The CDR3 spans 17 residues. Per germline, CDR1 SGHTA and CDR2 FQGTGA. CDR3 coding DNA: TGTGCCAGCAGCTTGGGAATCGGACTAGCGGGAGACAATGAGCAGTTCTTC. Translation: CASSLGIGLAGDNEQFF.

CDR3 nucleotides: TGTGCCAGCAGTCCTCCGGGACAGGGGATTGAGGAGCAGTTCTTC. Its translation is CASSPPGQGIEEQFF. This chain links TRBV27 with TRBJ2-1, with 10 bases aligning to TRBD1. V shed 5 bases, J shed 10 bases, and the junction held 11 bases outside the gene matches. CDR1 MNHEY and CDR2 SMNVEV come from the germline V gene (reference sequence). CDR3 length equals 15 residues.

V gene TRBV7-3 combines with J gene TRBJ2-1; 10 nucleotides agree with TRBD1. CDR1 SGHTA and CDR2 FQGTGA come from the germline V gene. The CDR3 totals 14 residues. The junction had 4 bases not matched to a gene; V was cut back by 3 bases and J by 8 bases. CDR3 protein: CASSFGTGEDEQFF. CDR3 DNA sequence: TGTGCCAGCAGCTTTGGGACAGGGGAGGATGAGCAGTTCTTC.

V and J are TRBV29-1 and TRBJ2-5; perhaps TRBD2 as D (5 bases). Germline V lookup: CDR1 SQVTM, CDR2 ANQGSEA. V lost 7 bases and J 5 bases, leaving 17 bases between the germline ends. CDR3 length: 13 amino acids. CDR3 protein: CSGSDGGGETQYF. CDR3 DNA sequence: TGCAGCGGCTCGGACGGCGGAGGTGAGACCCAGTACTTC.

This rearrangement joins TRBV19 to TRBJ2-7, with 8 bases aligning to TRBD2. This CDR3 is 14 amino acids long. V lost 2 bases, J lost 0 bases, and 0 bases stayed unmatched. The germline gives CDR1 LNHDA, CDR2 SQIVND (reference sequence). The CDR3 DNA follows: TGTGCCAGTAGTATAACTAGCGGCTCCTACGAGCAGTACTTC. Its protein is CASSITSGSYEQYF. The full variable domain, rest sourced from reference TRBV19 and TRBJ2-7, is DGGITQSPKYLFRKEGQNVTLSCEQNLNHDAMYWYRQDPGQGLRLIYYSQIVNDFQKGDIAEGYSVSREKKESFPLTVTSAQKNPTAFYLCASSITSGSYEQYFGPGTRLTVT.

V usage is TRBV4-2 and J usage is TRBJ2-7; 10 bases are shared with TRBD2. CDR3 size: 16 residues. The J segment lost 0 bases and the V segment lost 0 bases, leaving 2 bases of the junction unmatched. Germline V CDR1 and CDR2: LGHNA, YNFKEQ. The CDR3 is CASSQDGTSASYEQYF. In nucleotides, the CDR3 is TGTGCCAGCAGCCAAGACGGGACTAGCGCCTCCTACGAGCAGTACTTC.

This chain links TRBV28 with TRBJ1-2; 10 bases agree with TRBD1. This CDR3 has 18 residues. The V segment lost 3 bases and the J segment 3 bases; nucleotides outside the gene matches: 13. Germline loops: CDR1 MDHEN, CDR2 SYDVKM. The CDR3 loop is CASSFVRFDRGRYYGYTF. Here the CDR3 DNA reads TGTGCCAGCAGTTTCGTTCGCTTTGACAGGGGGCGCTACTATGGCTACACCTTC.

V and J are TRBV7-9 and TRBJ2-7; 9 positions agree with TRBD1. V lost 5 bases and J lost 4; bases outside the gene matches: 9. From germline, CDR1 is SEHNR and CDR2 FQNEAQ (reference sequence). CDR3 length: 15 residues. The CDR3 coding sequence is TGTGCCAGCAGCCCGAAGGGGGGACAGGGTTACGAGCAGTACTTC. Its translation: CASSPKGGQGYEQYF.

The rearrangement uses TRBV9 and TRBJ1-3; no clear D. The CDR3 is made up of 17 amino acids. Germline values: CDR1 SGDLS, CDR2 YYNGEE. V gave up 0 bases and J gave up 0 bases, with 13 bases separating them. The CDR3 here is CASSVEGFGPSGNTIYF. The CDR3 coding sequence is TGTGCCAGCAGCGTAGAAGGGTTCGGACCCTCTGGAAACACCATATATTTT.

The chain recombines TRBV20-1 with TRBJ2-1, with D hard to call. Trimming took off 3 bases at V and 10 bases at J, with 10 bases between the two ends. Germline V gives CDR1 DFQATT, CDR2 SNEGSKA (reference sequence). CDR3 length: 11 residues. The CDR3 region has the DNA TGCAGTGCTAGGAGCCCCAGGGAGCAGTTCTTC. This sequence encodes CSARSPREQFF.

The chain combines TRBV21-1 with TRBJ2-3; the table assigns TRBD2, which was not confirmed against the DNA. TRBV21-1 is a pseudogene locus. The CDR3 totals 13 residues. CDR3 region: CASYGLRADTQYF. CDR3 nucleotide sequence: TGTGCCAGTTACGGACTAAGGGCAGATACGCAGTATTTT.